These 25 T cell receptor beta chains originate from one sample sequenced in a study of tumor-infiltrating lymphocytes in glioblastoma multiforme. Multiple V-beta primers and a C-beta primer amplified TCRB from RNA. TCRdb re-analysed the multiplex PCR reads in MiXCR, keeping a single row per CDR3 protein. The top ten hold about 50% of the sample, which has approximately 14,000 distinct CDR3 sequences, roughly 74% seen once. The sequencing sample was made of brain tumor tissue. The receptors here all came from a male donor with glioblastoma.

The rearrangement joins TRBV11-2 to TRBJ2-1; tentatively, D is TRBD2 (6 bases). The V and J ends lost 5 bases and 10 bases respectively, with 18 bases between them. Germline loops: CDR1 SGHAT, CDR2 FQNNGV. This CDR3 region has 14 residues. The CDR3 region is CASSLTGGDPEQFF. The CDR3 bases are TGTGCCAGCAGCCTGACCGGAGGGGATCCGGAGCAGTTCTTC.

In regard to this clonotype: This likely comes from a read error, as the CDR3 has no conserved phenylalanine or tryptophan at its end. CDR3 region: CASSYSDSYEQYL. DNA for the CDR3: TGTGCCAGCAGTTACTCAGACTCCTACGAGCAGTACCTC. The V and J genes are TRBV28 and TRBJ2-7; D is uncertain. There are 13 residues in the CDR3. Germline V CDR1 and CDR2: MDHEN, SYDVKM. Trimming removed 4 bases from V and 0 bases from J, with 7 bases in between.

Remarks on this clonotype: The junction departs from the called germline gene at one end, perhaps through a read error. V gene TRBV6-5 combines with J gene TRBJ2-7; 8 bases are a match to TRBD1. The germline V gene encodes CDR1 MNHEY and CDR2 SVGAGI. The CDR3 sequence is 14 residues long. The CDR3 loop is CASSYSGGWSEQNF. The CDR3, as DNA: TGTGCCAGTAGTTACTCAGGGGGCTGGTCCGAGCAGAACTTC.

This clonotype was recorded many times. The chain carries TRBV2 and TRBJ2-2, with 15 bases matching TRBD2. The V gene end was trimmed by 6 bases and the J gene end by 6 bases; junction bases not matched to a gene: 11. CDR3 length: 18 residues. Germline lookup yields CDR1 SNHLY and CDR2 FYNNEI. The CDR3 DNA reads TGTGCCAGCAGACGAGAACCGGGACTAGCGGGAGGTGCCGGGGAGCTGTTTTTT. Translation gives CASRREPGLAGGAGELFF.

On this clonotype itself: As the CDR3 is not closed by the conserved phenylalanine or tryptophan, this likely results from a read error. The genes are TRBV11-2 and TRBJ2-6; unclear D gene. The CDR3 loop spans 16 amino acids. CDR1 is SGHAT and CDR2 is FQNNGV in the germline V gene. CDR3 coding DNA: TGTACCAGCAGCACCCTTTCGAGCTCTTGGGCCAACGTCCTGACTCTC. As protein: CTSSTLSSSWANVLTL.

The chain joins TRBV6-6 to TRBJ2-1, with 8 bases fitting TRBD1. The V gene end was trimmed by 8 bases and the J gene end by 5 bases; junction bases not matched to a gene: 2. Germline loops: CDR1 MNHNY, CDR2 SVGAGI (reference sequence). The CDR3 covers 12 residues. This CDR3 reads CASGQGNNEQFF. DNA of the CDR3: TGTGCCAGCGGACAGGGTAACAATGAGCAGTTCTTC.

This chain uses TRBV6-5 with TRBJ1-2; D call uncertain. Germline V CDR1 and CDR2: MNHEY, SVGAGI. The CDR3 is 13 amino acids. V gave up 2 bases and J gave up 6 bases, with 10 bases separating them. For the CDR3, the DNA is TGTGCCAGCAGTTACGACGAAGGGAATGGCTACACCTTC. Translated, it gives CASSYDEGNGYTF.

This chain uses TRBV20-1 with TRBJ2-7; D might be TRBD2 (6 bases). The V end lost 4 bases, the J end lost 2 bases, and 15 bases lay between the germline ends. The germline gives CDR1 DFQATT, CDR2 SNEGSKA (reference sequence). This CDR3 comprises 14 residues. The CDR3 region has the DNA TGCAGTGCTACCGAGGGACTGACAACCTACGAGCAGTACTTC. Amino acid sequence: CSATEGLTTYEQYF.

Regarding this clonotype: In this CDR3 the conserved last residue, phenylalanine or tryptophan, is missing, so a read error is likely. DNA of the CDR3: TGTACCAGCAGCTTAGTACAGGTGCACACCGGGGAGCTGTTTGTT. This sequence encodes CTSSLVQVHTGELFV. The V call is TRBV11-2, the J call TRBJ2-2, with a possible D match to TRBD1 (5 bases). CDR1 and CDR2 from the germline V gene are SGHAT and FQNNGV. CDR3 size: 15 residues.

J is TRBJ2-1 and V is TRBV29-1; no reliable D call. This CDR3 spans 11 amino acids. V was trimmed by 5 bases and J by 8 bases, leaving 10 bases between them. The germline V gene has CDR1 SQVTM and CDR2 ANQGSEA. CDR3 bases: TGCAGCGTTCTGATGGAGTATGAGCAGTTCTTC. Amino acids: CSVLMEYEQFF.

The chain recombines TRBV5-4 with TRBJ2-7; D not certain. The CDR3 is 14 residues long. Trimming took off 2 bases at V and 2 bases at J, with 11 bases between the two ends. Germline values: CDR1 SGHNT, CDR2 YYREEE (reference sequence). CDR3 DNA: TGTGCCAGCAGCTTTGGGCGCGTGCCCTACGAGCAGTACTTC. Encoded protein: CASSFGRVPYEQYF.

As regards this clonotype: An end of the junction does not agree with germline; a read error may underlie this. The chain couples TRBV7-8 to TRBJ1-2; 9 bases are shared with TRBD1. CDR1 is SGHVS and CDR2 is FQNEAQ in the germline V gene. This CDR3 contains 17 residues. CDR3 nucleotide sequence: TGTGCCAGCGGCTTAGCTGAGGGACAGGGCACTAACTATGGCTACACCTTC. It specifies CASGLAEGQGTNYGYTF.

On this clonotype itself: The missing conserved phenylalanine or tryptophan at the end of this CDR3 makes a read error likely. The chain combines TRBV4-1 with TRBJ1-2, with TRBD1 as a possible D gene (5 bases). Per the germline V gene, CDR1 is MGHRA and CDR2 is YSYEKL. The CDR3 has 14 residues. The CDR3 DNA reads TGTGCCAGCAGCCAAGAGCCAGGGAACTATGGCTACACCTTA. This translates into CASSQEPGNYGYTL.

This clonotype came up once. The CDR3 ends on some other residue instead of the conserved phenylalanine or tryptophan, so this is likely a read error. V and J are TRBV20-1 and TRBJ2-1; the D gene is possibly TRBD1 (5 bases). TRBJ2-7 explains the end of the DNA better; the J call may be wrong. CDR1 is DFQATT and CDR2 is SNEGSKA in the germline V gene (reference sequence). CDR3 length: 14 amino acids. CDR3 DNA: TGCAGTGCTAGAGATGAGGCAGGGCCGTATGAGCAGTACTTA. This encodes CSARDEAGPYEQYL.

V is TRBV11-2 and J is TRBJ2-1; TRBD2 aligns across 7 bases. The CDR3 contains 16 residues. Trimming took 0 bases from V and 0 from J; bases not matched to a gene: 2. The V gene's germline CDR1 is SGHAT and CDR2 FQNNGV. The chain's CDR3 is CASSLDLAGSYNEQFF. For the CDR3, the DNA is TGTGCCAGCAGCTTAGATTTAGCGGGCTCCTACAATGAGCAGTTCTTC.

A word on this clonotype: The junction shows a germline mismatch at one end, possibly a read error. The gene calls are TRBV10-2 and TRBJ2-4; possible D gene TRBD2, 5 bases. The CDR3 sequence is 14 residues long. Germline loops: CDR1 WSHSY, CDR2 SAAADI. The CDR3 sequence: CASSESGGEEIQYF. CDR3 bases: TGCGCCAGCAGTGAGTCTGGAGGAGAGGAGATTCAATACTTC.

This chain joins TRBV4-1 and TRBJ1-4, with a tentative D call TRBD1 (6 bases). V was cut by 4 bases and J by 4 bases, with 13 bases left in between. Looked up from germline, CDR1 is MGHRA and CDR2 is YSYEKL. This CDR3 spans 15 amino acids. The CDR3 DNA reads TGCGCCAGCAGCCCCCCACAGGGCGGTAATGAAAAACTGTTTTTT. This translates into CASSPPQGGNEKLFF.

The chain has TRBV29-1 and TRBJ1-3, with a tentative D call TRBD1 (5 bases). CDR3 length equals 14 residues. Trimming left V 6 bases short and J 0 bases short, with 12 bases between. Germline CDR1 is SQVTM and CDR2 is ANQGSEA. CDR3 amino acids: CSVGTENSGNTIYF. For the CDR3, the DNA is TGCAGCGTCGGGACGGAAAACTCTGGAAACACCATATATTTT. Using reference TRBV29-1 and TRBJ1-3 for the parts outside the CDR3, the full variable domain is SAVISQKPSRDICQRGTSLTIQCQVDSQVTMMFWYRQQPGQSLTLIATANQGSEATYESGFVIDKFPISRPNLTFSTLTVSNMSPEDSSIYLCSVGTENSGNTIYFGEGSWLTVV.

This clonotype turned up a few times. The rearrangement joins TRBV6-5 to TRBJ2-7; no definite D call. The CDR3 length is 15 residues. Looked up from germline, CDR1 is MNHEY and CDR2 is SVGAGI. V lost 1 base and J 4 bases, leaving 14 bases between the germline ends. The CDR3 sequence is CASSYFSASQYEQYF. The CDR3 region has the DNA TGTGCCAGCAGTTACTTCTCGGCAAGCCAGTACGAGCAGTACTTC.

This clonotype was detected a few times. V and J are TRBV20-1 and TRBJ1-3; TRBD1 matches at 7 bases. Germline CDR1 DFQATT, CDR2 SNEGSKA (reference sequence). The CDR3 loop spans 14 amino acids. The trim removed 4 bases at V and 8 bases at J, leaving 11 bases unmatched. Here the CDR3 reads CSATSTGNADTIYF. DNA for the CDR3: TGCAGTGCTACCTCGACAGGGAACGCGGACACCATATATTTT.

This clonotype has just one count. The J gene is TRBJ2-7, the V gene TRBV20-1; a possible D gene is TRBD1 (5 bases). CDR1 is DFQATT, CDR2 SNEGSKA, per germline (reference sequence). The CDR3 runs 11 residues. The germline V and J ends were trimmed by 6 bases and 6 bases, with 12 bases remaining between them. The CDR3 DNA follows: TGCAGTGCCTCGGACAATTTCGAGCAGTACTTC. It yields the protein CSASDNFEQYF.

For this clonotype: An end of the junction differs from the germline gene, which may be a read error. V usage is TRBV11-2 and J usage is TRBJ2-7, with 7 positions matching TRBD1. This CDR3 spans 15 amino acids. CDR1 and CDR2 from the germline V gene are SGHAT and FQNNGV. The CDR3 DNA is TGTGCCAGCAGCCTTTCCAGAGACAGGGTATTGGAGCAGTACTTT. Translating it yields CASSLSRDRVLEQYF. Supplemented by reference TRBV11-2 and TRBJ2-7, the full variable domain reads EAGVAQSPRYKIIEKRQSVAFWCNPISGHATLYWYQQILGQGPKLLIQFQNNGVVDDSQLPKDRFSAERLKGVDSTLKIQPAKLEDSAVYLCASSLSRDRVLEQYFGPGTRLTVT.

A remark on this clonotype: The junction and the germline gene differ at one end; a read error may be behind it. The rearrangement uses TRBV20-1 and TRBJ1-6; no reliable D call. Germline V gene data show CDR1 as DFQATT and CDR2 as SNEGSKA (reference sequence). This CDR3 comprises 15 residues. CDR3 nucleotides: TGCAGTGATAGAGAGCGGGGTTCCGTGAATTCACCCCTCCATTTT. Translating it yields CSDRERGSVNSPLHF.

The CDR3 spells CASIPSFGQGPAVNTGELFF. CDR3 coding DNA: TGTGCCAGCATCCCCTCATTTGGCCAAGGGCCAGCGGTAAACACCGGGGAGCTGTTTTTT. The genes are TRBV11-2 and TRBJ2-2; D possibly corresponds to TRBD2 (5 bases). CDR1 SGHAT and CDR2 FQNNGV come from the germline V gene. CDR3 length: 20 residues. The V and J ends lost 7 bases and 2 bases respectively, with 29 bases between them.

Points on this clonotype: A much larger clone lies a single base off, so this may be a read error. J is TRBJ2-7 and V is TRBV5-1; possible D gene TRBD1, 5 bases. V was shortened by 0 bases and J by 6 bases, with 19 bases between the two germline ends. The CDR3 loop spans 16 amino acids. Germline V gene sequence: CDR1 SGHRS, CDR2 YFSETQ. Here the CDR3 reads CASSLGVGWGLGEQYF. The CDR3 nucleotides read TGCGCCAGCAGCTTGGGGGTCGGATGGGGCTTGGGCGAGCAGTACTTC.